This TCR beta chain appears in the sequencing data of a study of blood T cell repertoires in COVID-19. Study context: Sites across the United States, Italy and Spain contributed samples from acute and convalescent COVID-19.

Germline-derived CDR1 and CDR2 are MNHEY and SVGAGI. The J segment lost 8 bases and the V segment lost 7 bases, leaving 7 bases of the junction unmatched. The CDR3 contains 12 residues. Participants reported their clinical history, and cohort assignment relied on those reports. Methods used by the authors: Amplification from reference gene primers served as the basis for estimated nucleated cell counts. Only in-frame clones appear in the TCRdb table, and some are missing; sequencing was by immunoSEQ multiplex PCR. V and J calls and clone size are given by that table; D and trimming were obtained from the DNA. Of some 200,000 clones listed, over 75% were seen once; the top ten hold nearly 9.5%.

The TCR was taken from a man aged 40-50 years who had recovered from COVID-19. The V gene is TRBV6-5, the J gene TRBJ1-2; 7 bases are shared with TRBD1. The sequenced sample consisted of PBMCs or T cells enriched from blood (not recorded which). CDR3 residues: CASTTGVRGYTF. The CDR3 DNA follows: TGTGCCAGCACCACAGGGGTCCGCGGCTACACCTTC.